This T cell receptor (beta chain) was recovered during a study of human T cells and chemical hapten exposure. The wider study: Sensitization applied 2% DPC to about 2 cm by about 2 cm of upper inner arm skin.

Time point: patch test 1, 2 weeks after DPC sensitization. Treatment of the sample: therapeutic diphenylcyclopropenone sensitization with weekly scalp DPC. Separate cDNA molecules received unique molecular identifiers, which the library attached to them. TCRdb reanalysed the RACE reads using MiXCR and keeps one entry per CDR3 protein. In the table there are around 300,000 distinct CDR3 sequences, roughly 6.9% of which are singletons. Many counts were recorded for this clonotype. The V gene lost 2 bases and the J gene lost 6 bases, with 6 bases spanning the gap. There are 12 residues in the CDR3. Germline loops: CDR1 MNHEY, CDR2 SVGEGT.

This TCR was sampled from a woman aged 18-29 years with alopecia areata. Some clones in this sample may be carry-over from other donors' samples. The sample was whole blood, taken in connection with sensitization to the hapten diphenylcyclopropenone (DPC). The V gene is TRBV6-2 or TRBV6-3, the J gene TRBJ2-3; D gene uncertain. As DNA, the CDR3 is TGTGCCAGCAGTTACAGCCAGGATACGCAGTATTTT. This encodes CASSYSQDTQYF.